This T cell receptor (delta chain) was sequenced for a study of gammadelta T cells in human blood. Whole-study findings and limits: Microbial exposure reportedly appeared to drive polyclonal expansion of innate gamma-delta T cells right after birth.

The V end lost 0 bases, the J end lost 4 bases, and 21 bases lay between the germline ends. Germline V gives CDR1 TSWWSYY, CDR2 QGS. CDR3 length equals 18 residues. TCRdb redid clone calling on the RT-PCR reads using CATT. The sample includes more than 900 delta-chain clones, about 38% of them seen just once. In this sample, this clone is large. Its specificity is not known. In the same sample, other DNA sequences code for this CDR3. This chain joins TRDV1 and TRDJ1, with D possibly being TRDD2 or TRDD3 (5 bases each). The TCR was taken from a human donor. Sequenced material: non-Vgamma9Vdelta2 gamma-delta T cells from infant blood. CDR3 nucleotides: TGTGCTCTTGGGGAACTTAATTTTGCTACCTACTGGAACGATAAACTCATCTTT. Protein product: CALGELNFATYWNDKLIF.